This T cell receptor (beta chain) derives from a study of shared clonotypes between healthy human individuals. General study points: Among non-shared clonotypes, generation probabilities were lower than among those shared by all four donors.

Using immunoSEQ multiplex PCR, the repertoire was profiled, and TCRdb retains in-frame clones only, with some absent. The sample has approximately 710,000 clones, about 90% seen once. CDR3 size: 15 residues. V shed 0 bases and J shed 0 bases, with 9 bases lying between them. CDR1 is SGHAT, CDR2 FQNNGV, per germline. Of note for this clone: Its antigen remains unknown.

Input material: memory CD8+ T cells from PBMCs. As for subset: CD45RO+ cells pooled with CCR7-negative TemRA cells. This TCR was recovered from a man younger than 35 in good health. Some clones in this sample may be carry-over from other donors' samples. V and J are TRBV11-2 and TRBJ2-7; no firm D call. CDR3 region: CASSLELRLSYEQYF. The CDR3 DNA sequence: TGTGCCAGCAGCTTAGAGCTTAGACTCTCCTACGAGCAGTACTTC.